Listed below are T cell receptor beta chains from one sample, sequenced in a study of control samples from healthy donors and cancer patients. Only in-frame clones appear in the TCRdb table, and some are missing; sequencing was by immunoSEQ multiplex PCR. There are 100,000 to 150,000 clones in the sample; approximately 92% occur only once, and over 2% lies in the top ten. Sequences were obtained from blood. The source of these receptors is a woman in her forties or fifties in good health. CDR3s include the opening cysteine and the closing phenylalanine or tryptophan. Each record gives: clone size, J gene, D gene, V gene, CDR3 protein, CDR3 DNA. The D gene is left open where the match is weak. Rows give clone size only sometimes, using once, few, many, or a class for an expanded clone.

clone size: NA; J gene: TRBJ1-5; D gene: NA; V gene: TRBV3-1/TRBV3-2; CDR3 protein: CASSQASQYQPQHF; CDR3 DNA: TGTGCCAGCAGCCAAGCGTCGCAGTATCAGCCCCAGCATTTT
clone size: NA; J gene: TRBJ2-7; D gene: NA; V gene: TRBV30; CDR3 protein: CAWSVSPLSMTSYEQYF; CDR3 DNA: TGTGCCTGGAGTGTATCCCCGCTTAGCATGACGTCCTACGAGCAGTACTTC
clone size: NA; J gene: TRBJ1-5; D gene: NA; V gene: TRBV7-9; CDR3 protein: CASSLGTDNQPQHF; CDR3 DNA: TGTGCCAGCAGCTTAGGGACAGACAATCAGCCCCAGCATTTT
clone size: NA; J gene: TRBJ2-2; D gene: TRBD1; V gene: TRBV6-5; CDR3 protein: CASTKQGAKGELFF; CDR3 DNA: TGTGCCAGCACCAAACAGGGGGCGAAAGGGGAGCTGTTTTTT
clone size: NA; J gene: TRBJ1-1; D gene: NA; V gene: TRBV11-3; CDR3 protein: CASSLGPATEAFF; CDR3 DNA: TGTGCCAGCAGCTTAGGTCCGGCGACTGAAGCTTTCTTT
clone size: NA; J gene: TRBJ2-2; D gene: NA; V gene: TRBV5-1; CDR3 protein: CASSLAGARNTGELFF; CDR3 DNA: TGCGCCAGCAGCTTGGCTGGGGCCAGGAACACCGGGGAGCTGTTTTTT
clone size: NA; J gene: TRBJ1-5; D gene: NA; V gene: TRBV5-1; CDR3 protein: CASSPRDPRNQPQHF; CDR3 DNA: TGCGCCAGCAGCCCCCGGGACCCAAGGAATCAGCCCCAGCATTTT
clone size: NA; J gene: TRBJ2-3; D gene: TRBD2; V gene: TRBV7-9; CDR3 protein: CASSRRTSGGVLDTQYF; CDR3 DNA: TGTGCCAGCAGCCGACGGACTAGCGGGGGGGTTCTAGATACGCAGTATTTT
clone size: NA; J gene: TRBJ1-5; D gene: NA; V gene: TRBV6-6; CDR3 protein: CASSFGTSDQPQHF; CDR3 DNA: TGTGCCAGCAGTTTTGGGACGTCCGATCAGCCCCAGCATTTT
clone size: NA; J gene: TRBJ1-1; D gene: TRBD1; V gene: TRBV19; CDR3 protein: CASSLEGQRNTEAFF; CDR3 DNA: TGTGCCAGTAGTCTTGAGGGACAGCGAAACACTGAAGCTTTCTTT
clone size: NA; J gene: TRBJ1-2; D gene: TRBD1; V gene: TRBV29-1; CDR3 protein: CSVEDRDSKGYTF; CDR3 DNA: TGCAGCGTTGAAGATCGGGACAGTAAGGGCTACACCTTC
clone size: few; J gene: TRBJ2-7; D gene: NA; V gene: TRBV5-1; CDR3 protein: CASSPHRPPLPREQYF; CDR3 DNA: TGCGCCAGCAGCCCTCACCGGCCACCTCTACCCCGGGAGCAGTACTTC
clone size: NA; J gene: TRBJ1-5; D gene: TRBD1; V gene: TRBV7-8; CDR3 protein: CASSLSDLRGQGNQPQHF; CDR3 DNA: TGTGCCAGCAGCTTATCCGATCTCCGTGGACAGGGCAATCAGCCCCAGCATTTT
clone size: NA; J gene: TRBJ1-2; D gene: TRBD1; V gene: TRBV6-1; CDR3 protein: CASRERVTGGLYGYTF; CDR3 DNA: TGTGCCAGCAGGGAACGAGTCACAGGGGGCCTCTATGGCTACACCTTC
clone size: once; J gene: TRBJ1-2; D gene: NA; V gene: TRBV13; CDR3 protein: CASSSRLNEKGYGYTF; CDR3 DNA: TGTGCCAGCAGCTCCCGACTCAATGAGAAGGGTTATGGCTACACCTTC
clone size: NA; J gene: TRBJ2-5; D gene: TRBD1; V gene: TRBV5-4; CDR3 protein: CASSLEGDRGKTQYF; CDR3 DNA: TGTGCCAGCAGCTTGGAGGGGGACAGGGGAAAGACCCAGTACTTC
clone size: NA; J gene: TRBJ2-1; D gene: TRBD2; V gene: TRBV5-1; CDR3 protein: CASSRGSGGAVEQFF; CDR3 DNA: TGCGCCAGCAGCCGGGGGAGCGGGGGGGCCGTTGAGCAGTTCTTC